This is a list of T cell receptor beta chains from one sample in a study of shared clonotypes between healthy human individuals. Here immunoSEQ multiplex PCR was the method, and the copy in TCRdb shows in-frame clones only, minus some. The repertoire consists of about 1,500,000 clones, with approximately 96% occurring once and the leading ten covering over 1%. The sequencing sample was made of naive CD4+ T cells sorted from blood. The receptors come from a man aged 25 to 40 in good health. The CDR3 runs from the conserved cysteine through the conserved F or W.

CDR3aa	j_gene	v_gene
CASSFLADSSQEAGRYEQYF	TRBJ2-7	TRBV28
CASSFVTGIGDTQYF	TRBJ2-3	TRBV5-6
CASSQGFSSGYEQYF	TRBJ2-7	TRBV14
CASSPLNIRNTGELFF	TRBJ2-2	TRBV18
CASRRTGSNQPQHF	TRBJ1-5	TRBV10-2
CASAQSGSGTDTQYF	TRBJ2-3	TRBV12-5
CASSDEPGPGYEQYF	TRBJ2-7	TRBV6-1
CASSDNRLAGVPSYEQYF	TRBJ2-7	TRBV7-3
CASSRGLVSNYNEQFF	TRBJ2-1	TRBV7-6
CASSLGQSTDTQYF	TRBJ2-3	TRBV5-4
CASSHLAGGEQYF	TRBJ2-7	TRBV4-1
CASRLAGRTDTQYF	TRBJ2-3	TRBV6-6
CASSLEGTREYNEQFF	TRBJ2-1	TRBV5-1
CASSGGPYNEQFF	TRBJ2-1	TRBV18
CASSLAGTGGQETQYF	TRBJ2-5	TRBV5-1
CASSFWSRPPYNEQFF	TRBJ2-1	TRBV5-6
CASKAPGPTEAFF	TRBJ1-1	TRBV19
CASSPPTGQETQYF	TRBJ2-5	TRBV18
CASSPLRQGKQETQYF	TRBJ2-5	TRBV18
CASSRDRLSYEQYF	TRBJ2-7	TRBV6-5
CASSFHRSSLYEQYF	TRBJ2-7	TRBV28
CASSEAGQGGFEQYF	TRBJ2-7	TRBV6-1
CASSSRWRNQPQHF	TRBJ1-5	TRBV7-2
CASRSEGGGYIQYF	TRBJ2-4	TRBV19
CASSPPGEQYF	TRBJ2-7	TRBV11-2
CASSLSLGGELFF	TRBJ2-2	TRBV11-3
CASSPTRQSYEQYF	TRBJ2-7	TRBV9
CAWKREDLPWTDTQYF	TRBJ2-3	TRBV30
CSVNRGSGETQYF	TRBJ2-5	TRBV29-1
CASSYRAWSNQPQHF	TRBJ1-5	TRBV19
CASSLEGNTIYF	TRBJ1-3	TRBV5-1
CASSFGPPSGIETQYF	TRBJ2-5	TRBV5-4
CASSLAPNTEAFF	TRBJ1-1	TRBV7-6
CASSATTSTDTQYF	TRBJ2-3	TRBV7-9
CASGRQGHTEAFF	TRBJ1-1	TRBV2
CAIRPTWREGLGGELFF	TRBJ2-2	TRBV10-3
CASSFSSDYQDRTNYGYTF	TRBJ1-2	TRBV5-8
CASSARQDSSYEQYF	TRBJ2-7	TRBV5-4
CASSLGTSGSGNEQFF	TRBJ2-1	TRBV5-6
CASSQRSTRTYEQYF	TRBJ2-7	TRBV11-2
CASSLGLVGREQYF	TRBJ2-7	TRBV11-2
CAWSVSSRRDYNEQFF	TRBJ2-1	TRBV30
CASSAGLATSYEQYF	TRBJ2-7	TRBV4-1
CASSLFLGISTPGQGPNQPQHF	TRBJ1-5	TRBV27
CASSFAVGTGLYNEQFF	TRBJ2-1	TRBV11-3
CASSLDPGTRYNEQFF	TRBJ2-1	TRBV5-1
CASSPLGPVAGGPPDTQYF	TRBJ2-3	TRBV18
CASSAGQGYEQYF	TRBJ2-7	TRBV28
CASSLLGRGRNTIYF	TRBJ1-3	TRBV7-6
CASSVASGPTDTQYF	TRBJ2-3	TRBV9
CASSGDRTTNEKLFF	TRBJ1-4	TRBV28
CASSRIAGRDYEQYF	TRBJ2-7	TRBV4-3
CASSQEKQIKSNQPQHF	TRBJ1-5	TRBV4-1
CAISESRDRAGELFF	TRBJ2-2	TRBV10-3
CASSPGQTLGEQFF	TRBJ2-1	TRBV6-5
CASSQETQYF	TRBJ2-5	TRBV28